Reported below is one T cell receptor (beta chain). The target antigen is unknown. The sample originates from a study of siplizumab effects on memory and regulatory T cells. TCRdb's table, derived via immunoSEQ multiplex PCR, lists solely in-frame clones and lacks some. The table has more than 85,000 clones, around 90% seen once; the top ten hold about 0.7%. Germline assignment: CDR1 ENHRY and CDR2 SYGVKD. CDR3 length equals 15 residues. The V and J ends lost 8 bases and 6 bases, in that order; junction bases with no gene match: 14. Notes on the study in general: For mappable alloreactive CD4+ clones, the mean Treg-derived fraction was around 66% with siplizumab and under 35% in controls. Naive T cells, seemingly more diverse than memory cells, seemed major alloresponse contributors. Alloreactive sequences tracing back to unstimulated CD4+ memory cells fell significantly with siplizumab. Proliferating Tregs taken from siplizumab cultures were not shown to have a confirmed suppressive function.

This chain uses TRBV10-3 with TRBJ2-7; 9 bases agree with TRBD1. The sequenced sample was Tregs sorted from blood. This TCR was sampled from a human donor in good health. The CDR3: CAIGLPGQGVFEQYF. CDR3 nucleotides: TGTGCCATCGGCCTTCCGGGACAGGGAGTGTTCGAGCAGTACTTC.